This is a list of T cell receptor beta chains from one sample in a study of long-term antiretroviral therapy in people with HIV. Profiled with immunoSEQ multiplex PCR; TCRdb holds only in-frame clones, not every one. The sample lists approximately 21,000 clones, roughly nine tenths occurring once. Source: unsorted PBMCs, taken about 4.5 years before starting antiretroviral therapy. Receptors were obtained from a woman aged 25 to 39 with HIV. The CDR3 runs from the conserved cysteine through the conserved F or W. A D gene is named only where the DNA matches it firmly. Size tells how often a clone was seen (once, few, many) or the class of an expanded clone, and some rows leave it out.

CDR3nt: TGTGCCAGCAGCTTAGAGGGGACAGGGGGCACTGAAGCTTTCTTT
CDR3aa: CASSLEGTGGTEAFF
abundance: NA
v_gene: TRBV11-2
len: 15
j_gene: TRBJ1-1
d_gene: TRBD1

CDR3nt: TGCGCCAGCAGCCAAGATGGCGGGGACTACAATGAGCAGTTCTTC
CDR3aa: CASSQDGGDYNEQFF
abundance: NA
v_gene: TRBV4-3
len: 15
j_gene: TRBJ2-1
d_gene: NA

CDR3nt: TGCGCCAGCAGCCTAGGACTAGCGGGGAGCACAGATACGCAGTATTTT
CDR3aa: CASSLGLAGSTDTQYF
abundance: NA
v_gene: TRBV4-3
len: 16
j_gene: TRBJ2-3
d_gene: TRBD2

CDR3nt: TGCGCCAGCAGCCGCACGAAGGACACCTCTAACTATGGCTACACCTTC
CDR3aa: CASSRTKDTSNYGYTF
abundance: NA
v_gene: TRBV4-1
len: 16
j_gene: TRBJ1-2
d_gene: NA

CDR3nt: TGTGCCAGCAGCTTGGCCGGACAGGGAGGAGGCGTAAGCTCCACTGAAGCTTTCTTT
CDR3aa: CASSLAGQGGGVSSTEAFF
abundance: NA
v_gene: TRBV5-4
len: 19
j_gene: TRBJ1-1
d_gene: TRBD1

CDR3nt: TGTGCCAGCAGCTTGGAGGGGGCCGCGGATGGCTACACCTTC
CDR3aa: CASSLEGAADGYTF
abundance: NA
v_gene: TRBV5-6
len: 14
j_gene: TRBJ1-2
d_gene: TRBD1

CDR3nt: TGTGCCAGCAGTTACTCCTCGGGACCGAGTTTGGCCCTCCACTTT
CDR3aa: CASSYSSGPSLALHF
abundance: NA
v_gene: TRBV6-5
len: 15
j_gene: TRBJ1-6
d_gene: NA

CDR3nt: TGCGCCAGCAGCCCCGGACAGGGGGCGGCTAACTATGGCTACACCTTC
CDR3aa: CASSPGQGAANYGYTF
abundance: once
v_gene: TRBV5-1
len: 16
j_gene: TRBJ1-2
d_gene: TRBD1

CDR3nt: TGTGCCAGTACCCCCGGGACAGGTGGTACGTCCTACGAGCAGTACTTC
CDR3aa: CASTPGTGGTSYEQYF
abundance: NA
v_gene: TRBV19
len: 16
j_gene: TRBJ2-7
d_gene: TRBD1

CDR3nt: TGTGCCAGTAAGCGGGTAGCGAACACCGGGGAGCTGTTTTTT
CDR3aa: CASKRVANTGELFF
abundance: NA
v_gene: TRBV6-4
len: 14
j_gene: TRBJ2-2
d_gene: NA

CDR3nt: TGTGCCAGCAGCTTGGCGGGGCAGGGACACATGAACACTGAAGCTTTCTTT
CDR3aa: CASSLAGQGHMNTEAFF
abundance: NA
v_gene: TRBV5-6
len: 17
j_gene: TRBJ1-1
d_gene: NA

CDR3nt: TGCGCCAGCAGCGATACAGGTTATAATGAAAAACTGTTTTTT
CDR3aa: CASSDTGYNEKLFF
abundance: NA
v_gene: TRBV4-3
len: 14
j_gene: TRBJ1-4
d_gene: NA

CDR3nt: TGTGCCAGCAGCGCCAAGCGGGGGGGGGCCACAGATACGCAGTATTTT
CDR3aa: CASSAKRGGATDTQYF
abundance: once
v_gene: TRBV7-9
len: 16
j_gene: TRBJ2-3
d_gene: TRBD2

CDR3nt: TGTGCCAGCAGCCGTATGGACAGTTACGAGCAGTACTTC
CDR3aa: CASSRMDSYEQYF
abundance: NA
v_gene: TRBV6-6
len: 13
j_gene: TRBJ2-7
d_gene: NA

CDR3nt: TGTGCCAGCAGTGAAGGGAATCAGCCCCAGCATTTT
CDR3aa: CASSEGNQPQHF
abundance: NA
v_gene: TRBV2
len: 12
j_gene: TRBJ1-5
d_gene: NA

CDR3nt: TGTGCCAGCAGCTTAAGTCAAGCGGGGGGAACCTACGAGCAGTACTTC
CDR3aa: CASSLSQAGGTYEQYF
abundance: NA
v_gene: TRBV7-6
len: 16
j_gene: TRBJ2-7
d_gene: TRBD2

CDR3nt: TGTGCCAGCAGCCCTATGGACGCTGCGGGCGAGCAGTACTTC
CDR3aa: CASSPMDAAGEQYF
abundance: NA
v_gene: TRBV7-9
len: 14
j_gene: TRBJ2-7
d_gene: NA

CDR3nt: TGTGCCATCAGTGCTAACTCCTACGAGCAGTACTTC
CDR3aa: CAISANSYEQYF
abundance: NA
v_gene: TRBV10-3
len: 12
j_gene: TRBJ2-7
d_gene: NA

CDR3nt: TGTGCCAGCAGCGTAGTTAGCGGGGGGTCGACTAGCACAGATACGCAGTATTTT
CDR3aa: CASSVVSGGSTSTDTQYF
abundance: NA
v_gene: TRBV9
len: 18
j_gene: TRBJ2-3
d_gene: TRBD2

CDR3nt: TGTGCCTGGAGTGCCGGACAGGGAAGTCAGCCCCAGCATTTT
CDR3aa: CAWSAGQGSQPQHF
abundance: few
v_gene: TRBV30
len: 14
j_gene: TRBJ1-5
d_gene: TRBD1

CDR3nt: TGTGCCAGCAGCCACGGACGGTGGGGAGAGACCCAGTACTTC
CDR3aa: CASSHGRWGETQYF
abundance: NA
v_gene: TRBV14
len: 14
j_gene: TRBJ2-5
d_gene: NA

CDR3nt: TGTGCCAGCTCACCACCGGCCAGGGCAGCCTATGGCTACACCTTC
CDR3aa: CASSPPARAAYGYTF
abundance: once
v_gene: TRBV18
len: 15
j_gene: TRBJ1-2
d_gene: NA

CDR3nt: TGCGCCAGCAGGTCAGCAGGGAGGGATCAGCCCCAGCATTTT
CDR3aa: CASRSAGRDQPQHF
abundance: NA
v_gene: TRBV10-2
len: 14
j_gene: TRBJ1-5
d_gene: NA

CDR3nt: TGTGCCAGTGGCGGGGGGGCGAACACCGGGGAGCTGTTTTTT
CDR3aa: CASGGGANTGELFF
abundance: NA
v_gene: TRBV9
len: 14
j_gene: TRBJ2-2
d_gene: TRBD2

CDR3nt: TGTGCCAGCAGTTACAGACCGGGGGGCGGGGGTCAGCCCCAGCATTTT
CDR3aa: CASSYRPGGGGQPQHF
abundance: NA
v_gene: TRBV6-6
len: 16
j_gene: TRBJ1-5
d_gene: NA

CDR3nt: TGTGCCAGCAGTGGTTCTCGGGGAGGGAGTAGAGGCTACACCTTC
CDR3aa: CASSGSRGGSRGYTF
abundance: NA
v_gene: TRBV2
len: 15
j_gene: TRBJ1-2
d_gene: NA

CDR3nt: TGTGCCAGCAGTGTCCAGAACGAGGCCTATGGCTACACCTTC
CDR3aa: CASSVQNEAYGYTF
abundance: few
v_gene: TRBV2
len: 14
j_gene: TRBJ1-2
d_gene: NA

CDR3nt: TGCGCCAGCAGCCCCGGAGGCAGTGCTAGCACAGATACGCAGTATTTT
CDR3aa: CASSPGGSASTDTQYF
abundance: once
v_gene: TRBV5-1
len: 16
j_gene: TRBJ2-3
d_gene: NA

CDR3nt: TGTGCCAGTAGTAGTTCAAGGGCTTCCTCCTACGAGCAGTACTTC
CDR3aa: CASSSSRASSYEQYF
abundance: NA
v_gene: TRBV19
len: 15
j_gene: TRBJ2-7
d_gene: NA

CDR3nt: TGTGCCAGTATGGCGACTAGCGGGGGTTCACACTACAATGAGCAGTTCTTC
CDR3aa: CASMATSGGSHYNEQFF
abundance: NA
v_gene: TRBV19
len: 17
j_gene: TRBJ2-1
d_gene: TRBD2

CDR3nt: TGTGCCAGCAGTTACGGGGGGAACACTGAAGCTTTCTTT
CDR3aa: CASSYGGNTEAFF
abundance: NA
v_gene: TRBV6-6
len: 13
j_gene: TRBJ1-1
d_gene: NA

CDR3nt: TGCAGCGTTGGGGAGGACAGCCTTAATGAAAAACTGTTTTTT
CDR3aa: CSVGEDSLNEKLFF
abundance: NA
v_gene: TRBV29-1
len: 14
j_gene: TRBJ1-4
d_gene: NA

CDR3nt: TGCGCCAGCAGCCTGTTGTCCAGTGAACAGGGTGAAGCTTTCTTT
CDR3aa: CASSLLSSEQGEAFF
abundance: few
v_gene: TRBV5-1
len: 15
j_gene: TRBJ1-1
d_gene: NA

CDR3nt: TGTGCCAGCAGCTGGACAGCAGGCTCCTATAATTCACCCCTCCACTTT
CDR3aa: CASSWTAGSYNSPLHF
abundance: NA
v_gene: TRBV7-9
len: 16
j_gene: TRBJ1-6
d_gene: NA

CDR3nt: TGCGCCAGCAGCTTGGGGGACAGGGGAGACAATGAGCAGTTCTTC
CDR3aa: CASSLGDRGDNEQFF
abundance: NA
v_gene: TRBV5-1
len: 15
j_gene: TRBJ2-1
d_gene: TRBD1

CDR3nt: TGTGCCAGCAGCTTAATAACCAAGACCCAGTACTTC
CDR3aa: CASSLITKTQYF
abundance: NA
v_gene: TRBV7-9
len: 12
j_gene: TRBJ2-5
d_gene: NA

CDR3nt: TGTGCCAGCAATCAGGGGATGGCGGAGACCCAGTACTTC
CDR3aa: CASNQGMAETQYF
abundance: once
v_gene: TRBV5-6
len: 13
j_gene: TRBJ2-5
d_gene: NA

CDR3nt: TGCAGCGTTGAAGAACGGCCCTCGGGACAGGGAGGCTACGAGCAGTACTTC
CDR3aa: CSVEERPSGQGGYEQYF
abundance: NA
v_gene: TRBV29-1
len: 17
j_gene: TRBJ2-7
d_gene: TRBD1

CDR3nt: TGTGCCAGCAGTTACTATACGGATACGCAGTATTTT
CDR3aa: CASSYYTDTQYF
abundance: once
v_gene: TRBV6-6
len: 12
j_gene: TRBJ2-3
d_gene: NA

CDR3nt: TGTGCCAGCAGCGATAGAATTCAAGGAGGCTACACCTTC
CDR3aa: CASSDRIQGGYTF
abundance: NA
v_gene: TRBV9
len: 13
j_gene: TRBJ1-2
d_gene: NA

CDR3nt: TGTGCCAGCAGCTCTCTTCAGGGGCGAAACACTGAAGCTTTCTTT
CDR3aa: CASSSLQGRNTEAFF
abundance: NA
v_gene: TRBV7-9
len: 15
j_gene: TRBJ1-1
d_gene: NA

CDR3nt: TGTGCTAGCAGCCCAGGGACTAGCGGGGGGGCGTGGGAGACCCAGTACTTC
CDR3aa: CASSPGTSGGAWETQYF
abundance: NA
v_gene: TRBV7-7
len: 17
j_gene: TRBJ2-5
d_gene: TRBD2

CDR3nt: TGTGCCAGTACCCCCCTCGGGGGTGTCTCTGGCTACACCTTC
CDR3aa: CASTPLGGVSGYTF
abundance: NA
v_gene: TRBV19
len: 14
j_gene: TRBJ1-2
d_gene: NA

CDR3nt: TGTGCCAGCTCACCACCCTGGACAGAAGGCTACGAGCAGTACTTC
CDR3aa: CASSPPWTEGYEQYF
abundance: NA
v_gene: TRBV18
len: 15
j_gene: TRBJ2-7
d_gene: NA

CDR3nt: TGTGCCAGCAGCTTGAACACCCTCTCCTACAATGAGCAGTTCTTC
CDR3aa: CASSLNTLSYNEQFF
abundance: NA
v_gene: TRBV5-8
len: 15
j_gene: TRBJ2-1
d_gene: NA

CDR3nt: TGTGCCAGCAGCTTGGGGACCGGGACAGCTAACTACGAGCAGTACTTC
CDR3aa: CASSLGTGTANYEQYF
abundance: NA
v_gene: TRBV5-4
len: 16
j_gene: TRBJ2-7
d_gene: TRBD1

CDR3nt: TGCGCCAGCAGCTTTGACCCGACTAGCGGGGGGGCCTACGAGCAGTACTTC
CDR3aa: CASSFDPTSGGAYEQYF
abundance: NA
v_gene: TRBV5-1
len: 17
j_gene: TRBJ2-7
d_gene: TRBD2

CDR3nt: TGTGCCAGCAGCTTAGGGGGACAGAAACTGTTTTTT
CDR3aa: CASSLGGQKLFF
abundance: NA
v_gene: TRBV7-9
len: 12
j_gene: TRBJ1-4
d_gene: TRBD1

CDR3nt: TGTGCCAGCAGTTACGGTCCGGGACAGGGGTTTGAGCAGTTCTTC
CDR3aa: CASSYGPGQGFEQFF
abundance: NA
v_gene: TRBV6-5
len: 15
j_gene: TRBJ2-1
d_gene: TRBD1

CDR3nt: TGTGCCAGCAGCGTAGAGGGTTTTAGTTACAATGAGCAGTTCTTC
CDR3aa: CASSVEGFSYNEQFF
abundance: few
v_gene: TRBV9
len: 15
j_gene: TRBJ2-1
d_gene: NA

CDR3nt: TGTGCCAGCTCAAGACTGGAGGGGGACACTGAAGCTTTCTTT
CDR3aa: CASSRLEGDTEAFF
abundance: NA
v_gene: TRBV18
len: 14
j_gene: TRBJ1-1
d_gene: NA

CDR3nt: TGTGCCAGCAGCTTAATGGCAGGGCGAAACACCATATATTTT
CDR3aa: CASSLMAGRNTIYF
abundance: NA
v_gene: TRBV7-2
len: 14
j_gene: TRBJ1-3
d_gene: NA